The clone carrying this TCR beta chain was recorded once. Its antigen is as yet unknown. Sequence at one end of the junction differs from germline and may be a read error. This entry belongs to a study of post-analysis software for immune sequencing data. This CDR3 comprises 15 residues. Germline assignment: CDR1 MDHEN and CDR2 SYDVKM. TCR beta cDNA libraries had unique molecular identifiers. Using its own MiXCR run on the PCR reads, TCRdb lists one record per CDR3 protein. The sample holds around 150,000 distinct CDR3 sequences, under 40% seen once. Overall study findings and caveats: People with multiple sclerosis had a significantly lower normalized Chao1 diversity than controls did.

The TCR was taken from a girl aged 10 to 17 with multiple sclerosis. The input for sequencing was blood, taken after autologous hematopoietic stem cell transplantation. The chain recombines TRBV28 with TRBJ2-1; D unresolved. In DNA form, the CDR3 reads TGTGCCAGCAGCCCTTTACGTCGCTCCTACAATGGGCAGTTCTTC. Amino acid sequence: CASSPLRRSYNGQFF.